The 13 T cell receptor beta chains in this list originate from one sample, sequenced in a study of cytomegalovirus exposure and HLA in healthy donors. The PCR had 60 Vbeta and 13 Jbeta primers. Data came from immunoSEQ multiplex PCR; TCRdb stores just in-frame clones and leaves some out. The repertoire holds approximately 59,000 clones, roughly 80% seen once, with less than 3.5% in the top ten. The specimen was PBMCs. Receptors originate from a girl aged 10 to 17 in good health and CMV-seropositive.

The chain couples TRBV29-1 to TRBJ2-7; tentative D call: TRBD2 (5 bases). Between the trimmed V and J ends, which lost 0 bases and 0 bases, there was a span of 12 bases. The CDR3 is made up of 15 amino acids. Germline CDR1 reads SQVTM; CDR2 reads ANQGSEA. The CDR3 here is CSVEDGEGTSYEQYF. DNA for the CDR3: TGCAGCGTTGAAGATGGTGAGGGTACCTCCTACGAGCAGTACTTC.

The rearrangement links TRBV30 to TRBJ1-2; D is possibly TRBD1 (5 bases). CDR3 length: 15 amino acids. Germline V gene sequence: CDR1 GTSNPN, CDR2 SVGIG (reference sequence). V was shortened by 0 bases and J by 0 bases, with 11 bases between the two germline ends. The CDR3 spells CAWSVRRGTNYGYTF. The CDR3 nucleotides read TGTGCCTGGAGTGTACGAAGGGGTACTAACTATGGCTACACCTTC.

The V and J genes are TRBV29-1 and TRBJ2-7; 7 bases fit TRBD1. Losses at the gene ends were 3 bases for V and 5 bases for J; bases not matched to a gene: 7. This CDR3 is 13 amino acids long. Per the germline V gene, CDR1 is SQVTM and CDR2 is ANQGSEA. CDR3 nucleotide sequence: TGCAGCGTTGACAAGACAGGGCAGAACGAGCAGTACTTC. This translates into CSVDKTGQNEQYF.

The V call is TRBV4-2, the J call TRBJ1-2, with 10 bases that match TRBD1. Germline assignment: CDR1 LGHNA and CDR2 YNFKEQ. V shed 0 bases, J shed 2 bases, and the junction held 6 bases outside the gene matches. This CDR3 has 17 amino acids. In DNA form, the CDR3 reads TGTGCCAGCAGCCAAGATCTATCGGGACAGGGGAACTATGGCTACACCTTC. It is translated as CASSQDLSGQGNYGYTF.

The V gene is TRBV10-3, the J gene TRBJ1-1; 8 nucleotides match TRBD1. Trimming took 2 bases from V and 3 from J; bases not matched to a gene: 5. The CDR3 extends over 15 amino acids. The germline CDR1 and CDR2 sequences are ENHRY and SYGVKD. The CDR3 region has the DNA TGTGCCATCAGTGAGGCCAGGGGGCGGGACACTGAAGCTTTCTTT. Translated: CAISEARGRDTEAFF.

This chain links TRBV5-6 with TRBJ2-1; TRBD2 might be the D (5 bases). The CDR3 loop spans 16 amino acids. V lost 0 bases to trimming and J lost 3 bases, with 13 bases between them. Germline V CDR1 and CDR2: SGHDT, YYEEEE. The CDR3 DNA follows: TGTGCCAGCAGCTTGGGGGCCGGGGAGATCTACAATGAGCAGTTCTTC. Protein product: CASSLGAGEIYNEQFF. Full variable domain (outside the CDR3, taken from reference TRBV5-6 and TRBJ2-1): DAGVTQSPTHLIKTRGQQVTLRCSPKSGHDTVSWYQQALGQGPQFIFQYYEEEERQRGNFPDRFSGHQFPNYSSELNVNALLLGDSALYLCASSLGAGEIYNEQFFGPGTRLTVL.

V gene TRBV4-1 combines with J gene TRBJ2-7, with 7 bases aligning to TRBD1. V gave up 4 bases and J gave up 6 bases; unmatched junction bases: 18. The CDR3 is 17 residues long. CDR1 is MGHRA, CDR2 YSYEKL, per germline. Here the CDR3 reads CASSPMSGQVSFGEQYF. The DNA of the CDR3 is TGCGCCAGCAGCCCCATGTCAGGACAGGTCTCGTTCGGCGAGCAGTACTTC.

This clone was recorded once. The rearrangement joins TRBV7-9 to TRBJ2-5, with 7 positions matching TRBD2. Germline assignment: CDR1 SEHNR and CDR2 FQNEAQ (reference sequence). J was trimmed by 3 bases and V by 5 bases; bases with no gene match: 9. The CDR3 covers 15 residues. The CDR3 nucleotides are TGTGCCAGCAGCCCTGCCTTTCGGGGGGAAGAGACCCAGTACTTC. Translated, it gives CASSPAFRGEETQYF.

The J gene is TRBJ1-1, the V gene TRBV5-4; D remains unclear. Trimming took off 2 bases at V and 10 bases at J, with 18 bases between the two ends. CDR3 length equals 14 residues. Germline V gene sequence: CDR1 SGHNT, CDR2 YYREEE (reference sequence). CDR3 nucleotide sequence: TGTGCCAGCAGCTTTTCGAACAGTTTTCAAACAGCTTTCTTT. It encodes CASSFSNSFQTAFF.

The chain uses TRBV2 and TRBJ1-1; possible D gene TRBD1, 5 bases. Germline loops: CDR1 SNHLY, CDR2 FYNNEI. The V and J ends lost 6 bases and 6 bases respectively, with 20 bases between them. This CDR3 comprises 15 residues. The CDR3 sequence: CASSRASRGGAEAFF. The CDR3 nucleotides read TGTGCCAGCAGCCGAGCCAGTAGAGGAGGGGCTGAAGCTTTCTTT.

This rearrangement joins TRBV27 to TRBJ2-1; D remains ambiguous. V was cut by 3 bases and J by 9 bases, with 12 bases left in between. This CDR3 is built from 13 residues. The germline V gene has CDR1 MNHEY and CDR2 SMNVEV (reference sequence). DNA for the CDR3: TGTGCCAGCAGTTTTACTGCCCTTGGTGAGCAGTTCTTC. Translating it yields CASSFTALGEQFF.

In DNA, the CDR3 is TGTGCCAGCAGCTTAGACCCAGCTAGCAGGGGGCATACCTTC. It is translated as CASSLDPASRGHTF. The chain combines TRBV7-2 with TRBJ1-2; 8 nucleotides agree with TRBD1. CDR1 is SGHTA, CDR2 FQGNSA, per germline. This CDR3 comprises 14 residues. Trimming removed 1 base from V and 14 bases from J; junction bases left unmatched: 12.

J is TRBJ1-2 and V is TRBV7-2; D gene unclear. Germline V gene sequence: CDR1 SGHTA, CDR2 FQGNSA. V gave up 10 bases and J gave up 8 bases, with 14 bases separating them. The CDR3 spans 11 residues. The CDR3 is CANPSGRGYTF. The CDR3 DNA reads TGTGCCAATCCGAGCGGGAGAGGCTACACCTTC.